This T cell receptor (beta chain) is from a study of T cells in Graves' hyperthyroidism and ophthalmopathy. Background on the study: The initial diagnosis was the point when peripheral blood was collected, ahead of any treatment.

Amplified regions were TCR beta CDR3 sequences from RNA transcripts. Primed by the HTBI set, a first-round RT-PCR was run on the TCR CDR3. TCRdb processed the multiplex PCR reads anew with MiXCR; each CDR3 protein has one entry. This repertoire shows fewer than 700,000 distinct CDR3 sequences, about 16% found once; its top ten account for around 3.9%. Diagnostic decisions used clinical symptoms, serum thyroxine and TRAb, thyroid ultrasound and orbital computed tomography. The germline gives CDR1 MNHEY, CDR2 SVGEGT. The CDR3 consists of 16 residues. V dropped 6 bases and J dropped 6; count of bases not matched to a gene: 15.

This chain links TRBV6-2 or TRBV6-3 with TRBJ2-3, with 7 bases identical to TRBD2. Sequenced input: blood. The TCR comes from a woman aged 25 to 39 with Graves' hyperthyroidism. CDR3 region: CASSRPGLLRTDTQYF. In nucleotides, the CDR3 is TGTGCCAGCAGCCGTCCGGGACTATTAAGAACGGATACGCAGTATTTT.